This T cell receptor beta chain originates from a study of neurological immune-mediated disorders (dated by TCRdb to about 2019). Study-level background: Among the 35 or so multiple sclerosis patients, approximately 31 had relapsing-remitting MS and 3 had secondary progressive MS. Of the approximately 70 subjects in the cohort, about 14 were HAM/TSP patients, about 34 were multiple sclerosis patients, and 20 were healthy controls. Peripheral blood TCR-beta repertoires from HTLV-I-associated myelopathy (HAM/TSP) patients, multiple sclerosis patients and healthy controls were compared by UMI-based sequencing. Alongside PBMC samples, the set of fewer than 110 TCR-beta libraries contained longitudinal samples, technical triplicates, and paired CD4+ and CD8+ T-cell subsets that had been sorted. Here is what the overall study found, with its caveats: The MS cluster was not associated with any clinical or MRI features, and the authors stated that larger cohorts are needed. Repertoires from 18 of 34 MS patients were grouped by phylogenetic analysis into a cluster of related CDR3 sequences, suggesting a possible repertoire-level signature. Expanded clones from different subjects shared no identical CDR3 amino acid sequences, which suggests that TCR-beta repertoires were private in all groups. TCR clonal expansion was greatest in HAM/TSP patients and smallest in MS patients, who ranked below even healthy controls.

For unsorted PBMC libraries, 2 million PBMCs were used after storage in RNAlater at -80 degrees C until RNA extraction. Multiple sclerosis patients were enrolled in a US clinical protocol under which disease progression was evaluated by magnetic resonance imaging. Peripheral blood was subjected to Ficoll-Hypaque density gradient centrifugation to isolate PBMCs, which were then cryopreserved in liquid nitrogen. The CDR3 runs 18 amino acids, cysteine and phenylalanine included. The entry retains the CDR3 DNA only, 54 bases that are in frame from base 1. Compared with germline, V lacks 0 bases and J lacks 3 bases; bases without a gene match: 10. The germline V gene provides CDR1 MGHRA and CDR2 YSYEKL. This clonotype was seen ten or more times. It lacks a known antigen. Per-nucleotide qualities are absent, and no much larger clonotype sits a single base away. To synthesize cDNA, template-switch 5'RACE was performed with a primer carrying a 10-nucleotide random unique molecular identifier so that each TCR transcript was tagged. Every sequencing run covered 15-18 subjects and yielded more than 200 million TCR-beta sequences. The RNeasy kit was used for extraction of total RNA. The KAPA Real-time Library Amplification kit was used to amplify TCR-beta VDJ regions with primers for the TCR constant region and the 5'RACE anchor. Sample indexes and Illumina adaptors were added in a first PCR, and a second PCR then increased library yield. After Ampure bead purification, the roughly 650 bp TCR product was size-selected on a 2% E-gel SizeSelection system. Before pooling, library quality was assessed on a Bioanalyzer, concentration was determined with Qubit, and library quantification was performed with the Kapa Library Quantification kit. An Illumina HiSeq 2500 sequenced the libraries paired-end 2 x 150 bp. To increase sequence diversity, about 25-31% phiX was spiked into each library pool. From the authors' description of their analysis: Quality-filtered reads were processed with the UMI-based MiGEC pipeline, which removed over 75% of raw TCR sequences during error correction. IMGT germline references were used for alignment of VDJ genes, and clonotypes were defined by a unique CDR3 amino acid sequence together with V-J genes. VDJtools evaluated clonal expansion, Shannon diversity and CDR3 relatedness (CalcPairwiseDistances, ClusterSamples); CLCbio workbench built phylogenetic trees. A clone was classed as expanded if it had 8 or more unique UMIs, a cutoff based on coefficient-of-variation modelling across technical triplicates. In-frame beta chains were kept once TCRdb had trimmed the public reads at Q25 with fastp and called clones with MiXCR. CDR3 protein sequences are deduplicated, and each keeps its most common genes and DNA. These V and J calls rely on TCRdb rather than the paper's analysis. The sample table shows under 70,000 distinct CDR3 sequences, and about 3.7% are seen once. 7.1% of the sample is in the top ten clones.

Here the chain combines TRBV4-1 and TRBJ2-3, with TRBD2 matching 9 junction bases. The sample consisted of PBMCs. The sequence came from a woman in her sixties or seventies with multiple sclerosis. This receptor has the CDR3 CASSQDGYSGSITDTQYF. The nucleotides read TGCGCCAGCAGCCAAGATGGGTATAGCGGGAGCATAACAGATACGCAGTATTTT.